One and the same sample provided the 3 T cell receptor beta chains below, sequenced in a study of blood T cell repertoires in COVID-19. Profiling relied on immunoSEQ multiplex PCR, and the TCRdb table lists in-frame clones only, not all of them. Of approximately 120,000 clones in the sample, around 88% were seen once. Sequencing used peripheral blood. The receptors derive from a human donor in a cohort sampled during active COVID-19.

This chain links TRBV15 with TRBJ2-5; weak D call: TRBD2 (5 bases). The CDR3 has 17 amino acids. The V end was cut by 5 bases, the J end by 4 bases, with 23 bases between. Germline assignment: CDR1 LNHNV and CDR2 YYDKDF (reference sequence). CDR3 in amino acids: CATSPQLGRRGGETQYF. The CDR3 DNA follows: TGTGCCACCAGCCCCCAACTCGGGCGGAGAGGAGGAGAGACCCAGTACTTC.

The chain is built from TRBV28 and TRBJ2-7; 9 nucleotides line up with TRBD2. Germline CDR1 and CDR2: MDHEN and SYDVKM. The CDR3 has 15 amino acids. With 2 bases clipped from V and 3 bases from J, the junction kept 5 bases outside the gene matches. For the CDR3, the DNA is TGTGCCAGCAGTTTAAGAGCTAGCGGGGTCTACGAGCAGTACTTC. It translates to CASSLRASGVYEQYF.

The chain couples TRBV7-9 to TRBJ2-1; D is undetermined. V was cut by 3 bases and J by 4 bases, with 13 bases left in between. The CDR3 covers 15 residues. Germline V gene data show CDR1 as SEHNR and CDR2 as FQNEAQ (reference sequence). Written as DNA, the CDR3 is TGTGCCAGCAGCTTTCGCCAGAACCATTACAATGAGCAGTTCTTC. Translated: CASSFRQNHYNEQFF. Combining the CDR3 with reference TRBV7-9 and TRBJ2-1 gives the whole variable domain DTGVSQNPRHKITKRGQNVTFRCDPISEHNRLYWYRQTLGQGPEFLTYFQNEAQLEKSRLLSDRFSAERPKGSFSTLEIQRTEQGDSAMYLCASSFRQNHYNEQFFGPGTRLTVL.